The 9 T cell receptor beta chains reported below all come from one sample, sequenced in a study of T cell repertoires in cytomegalovirus infection. TCRdb analysed the reads with MiXCR anew, one entry per CDR3 protein. This sample has about 450,000 distinct CDR3 sequences, with about 33% found just once. The sample was PBMCs. Receptor source: a human donor in good health (CMV status not recorded). Some clones in this sample may be carry-over from other donors' samples.

The V and J genes are TRBV12-3 or TRBV12-4 and TRBJ2-3; D perhaps matches TRBD2 (5 bases). Between the trimmed V and J ends, which lost 6 bases and 2 bases, there was a span of 12 bases. There are 14 residues in the CDR3. The CDR3 region is CASSSDSDTDTQYF. The CDR3 nucleotides are TGTGCCAGCAGCTCGGACTCCGACACAGATACGCAGTATTTT.

As to this clonotype: One end of the junction is discordant with germline, which a read error may explain. In DNA, the CDR3 is TGTGCCAGCAGCTCCCTCGGCAGCACAGAGACGCAGTATTTT. Translated: CASSSLGSTETQYF. This rearrangement joins TRBV7-2 to TRBJ2-3, with D unresolved. The CDR3 is 14 amino acids. The V gene's germline CDR1 is SGHTA and CDR2 FQGNSA.

Notes on this clonotype: One base away lies a much larger clone, so this may be a sequencing read error. It is likely a read error, because the conserved phenylalanine at the end of the CDR3 is missing. The J gene is TRBJ1-2, the V gene TRBV7-2, with TRBD1 identical over 8 bases. The CDR3 spans 15 residues. V trimming: 5 bases; J trimming: 4 bases; junction bases outside the gene matches: 9. Germline-derived CDR1 and CDR2 are SGHTA and FQGNSA. The CDR3 bases are TGTGCCAGCAGCGACCGGACAGGGCGCCCCTATGGCTACACCTTA. It translates to CASSDRTGRPYGYTL.

About this clonotype itself: This may stem from a read error, because a much larger clone lies one nucleotide away. CDR3 region: CASSLAGPAGYGYTF. The CDR3, as DNA: TGTGCCAGCAGCTTAGCGGGACCAGCCGGCTATGGCTACACCTTC. This rearrangement joins TRBV7-8 to TRBJ1-2; maybe TRBD1 (5 bases). Trimming removed 0 bases at V and 4 bases at J, with 12 bases between. The germline V gene encodes CDR1 SGHVS and CDR2 FQNEAQ. The CDR3 runs 15 residues.

This clonotype was seen at least ten times. The V and J genes are TRBV7-3 and TRBJ2-7, with D maybe TRBD1 (6 bases). V shed 5 bases and J shed 3 bases, with 14 bases lying between them. Germline lookup yields CDR1 SGHTA and CDR2 FQGTGA. The CDR3 runs 14 residues. CDR3 region: CASSPWTVHYEQYF. The DNA of the CDR3 is TGTGCCAGCAGCCCCTGGACAGTCCACTACGAGCAGTACTTC.

The chain is built from TRBV6-1 and TRBJ1-4; no clear D. Trimming pared 6 bases from V and 8 bases from J, leaving 16 bases between. The CDR3 is 14 residues long. Germline V gene sequence: CDR1 MNHNS, CDR2 SASEGT. The CDR3, as DNA: TGTGCCAGCAGCCCCGGGAACTTCTACGAAAAACTGTTTTTT. Translation: CASSPGNFYEKLFF.

This clonotype was seen a few times. V is TRBV6-2 or TRBV6-3 and J is TRBJ2-1; TRBD2 matches at 12 bases. The CDR3 is made up of 17 amino acids. V gave up 2 bases and J gave up 5 bases; unmatched junction bases: 7. Germline V gene lookup returns CDR1 MNHEY and CDR2 SVGEGT. Written as DNA, the CDR3 is TGTGCCAGCAGTTACCCTTCAGGACTAGCGGGGAACAATGAGCAGTTCTTC. Protein product: CASSYPSGLAGNNEQFF.

At least ten counts were recorded for this clonotype. This chain joins TRBV18 and TRBJ1-6, with D possibly matching TRBD1 (5 bases). The CDR3 contains 14 residues. Germline CDR1 reads KGHSH; CDR2 reads LQKENI. Trimming took 2 bases from V and 7 from J, leaving 9 bases between them. CDR3 sequence (DNA): TGTGCCAGCTCACCAGCCCAGGGAAATTCACCCCTCCACTTT. Protein: CASSPAQGNSPLHF.

The rearrangement joins TRBV7-9 to TRBJ2-1; D remains unclear. The length of the CDR3 is 15 residues. The germline CDR1 and CDR2 sequences are SEHNR and FQNEAQ (reference sequence). The germline V and J ends were trimmed by 2 bases and 0 bases, with 8 bases remaining between them. DNA of the CDR3: TGTGCCAGCAGCTTATGGACCAACTCCTACAATGAGCAGTTCTTC. Amino acids: CASSLWTNSYNEQFF.